A single sample is the source of the 25 T cell receptor beta chains below, sequenced in a study of T-cell reconstitution after alpha-beta-depleted transplantation in children. The library targeted TCRbeta and was prepared with unique molecular identifiers. TCRdb re-derived calls from the PCR reads in MiXCR, one entry per CDR3 protein. The sample consists of 500,000 or so distinct CDR3 sequences, 32% of them appearing once. Sequences were derived from PBMCs from the stem cell graft donor, sampled from the stem cell graft. The receptors here all came from a human donor who donated a stem cell graft to a child with aplastic anemia.

This clonotype was observed a few times. This chain links TRBV29-1 with TRBJ2-1; 7 bases align to TRBD1. The junction had 7 bases not matched to a gene; V was cut back by 4 bases and J by 4 bases. In germline, CDR1 is SQVTM, CDR2 ANQGSEA. This CDR3 is 14 amino acids long. CDR3 loop: CSVGTGQLYNEQFF. CDR3 coding DNA: TGCAGCGTTGGGACGGGACAGCTATACAATGAGCAGTTCTTC.

This clonotype has more than one count but fewer than ten. The rearrangement uses TRBV10-3 and TRBJ2-1; 8 bases align to TRBD2. This CDR3 region has 17 residues. V trimming: 4 bases; J trimming: 1 base; junction bases outside the gene matches: 9. Germline CDR1 is ENHRY and CDR2 is SYGVKD. CDR3 sequence reads: CAISGPSSGRSYNEQFF. The CDR3 nucleotides read TGTGCCATCAGTGGTCCCTCTAGCGGGCGATCCTACAATGAGCAGTTCTTC.

The chain uses TRBV4-3 and TRBJ2-1; D possibly corresponds to TRBD1 (6 bases). Germline V lookup: CDR1 LGHNA, CDR2 YSLEER. The CDR3 runs to 19 residues. Trimming pared 0 bases from V and 1 base from J, leaving 19 bases between. CDR3 region: CASSQDFGGWGSSYNEQFF. The CDR3 DNA is TGCGCCAGCAGCCAAGATTTTGGGGGCTGGGGGTCGTCCTACAATGAGCAGTTCTTC.

The J gene is TRBJ1-3, the V gene TRBV7-9; 7 positions agree with TRBD1. Trimming cost V 5 bases and J 0 bases; bases outside gene matches: 7. Germline CDR1 is SEHNR and CDR2 is FQNEAQ (reference sequence). This CDR3 has 16 amino acids. CDR3 sequence reads: CASSVGTADSGNTIYF. In nucleotides, the CDR3 is TGTGCCAGCAGCGTCGGGACAGCCGACTCTGGAAACACCATATATTTT.

This clonotype came up a few times. This chain uses TRBV20-1 with TRBJ2-3; the D gene is possibly TRBD2 (6 bases). Between the trimmed V and J ends, which lost 7 bases and 0 bases, there was a span of 17 bases. The CDR3 contains 15 residues. Germline V CDR1 and CDR2: DFQATT, SNEGSKA (reference sequence). In nucleotides, the CDR3 is TGCAGTGGTTTGCTTAGCGGTCCTAGCACAGATACGCAGTATTTT. This encodes CSGLLSGPSTDTQYF.

The chain has TRBV18 and TRBJ2-7; 10 bases line up with TRBD1. The germline gives CDR1 KGHSH, CDR2 LQKENI. The CDR3 is 15 amino acids. V was clipped by 0 bases and J by 2 bases; unmatched bases: 1. The CDR3 DNA is TGTGCCAGCTCACCACCGGGACAGGGGCCCTACGAGCAGTACTTC. It specifies CASSPPGQGPYEQYF.

V usage is TRBV11-1 and J usage is TRBJ2-2; 11 bases are a match to TRBD2. V lost 5 bases to trimming and J lost 0 bases; unmatched junction nucleotides: 11. Germline CDR1 reads SGHAT; CDR2 reads FQDESV (reference sequence). This CDR3 is 19 amino acids long. The chain's CDR3 is CASSLPLAGGSANTGELFF. Written as DNA, the CDR3 is TGTGCCAGCAGCCTCCCCCTAGCGGGAGGTTCCGCGAACACCGGGGAGCTGTTTTTT.

This clonotype was detected a few times. This chain connects TRBV27 to TRBJ2-2, with TRBD2 identical over 11 bases. CDR3 size: 16 residues. Looked up from germline, CDR1 is MNHEY and CDR2 is SMNVEV (reference sequence). The V segment lost 0 bases and the J segment 4 bases; nucleotides outside the gene matches: 1. The CDR3 bases are TGTGCCAGCAGTTTATCGACTAGCGGGATCACCGGGGAGCTGTTTTTT. Amino acid sequence: CASSLSTSGITGELFF.

This clonotype was found a few times. The chain carries TRBV6-4 and TRBJ1-3; D unresolved. This CDR3 comprises 10 residues. Germline V lookup: CDR1 MRHNA, CDR2 SNTAGT. V lost 9 bases and J 11 bases, leaving 11 bases between the germline ends. In DNA, the CDR3 is TGTGCCAGTGATAGACGGGCCATATATTTT. It encodes CASDRRAIYF.

This clonotype has only a few counts. The CDR3, as DNA: TGTGCCACCAGCAGACCGGGACAGGGAATCACAGATACGCAGTATTTT. Encoded protein: CATSRPGQGITDTQYF. The V and J genes are TRBV15 and TRBJ2-3; TRBD1 aligns across 9 bases. In germline, CDR1 is LNHNV, CDR2 YYDKDF (reference sequence). CDR3 length equals 16 residues. V lost 2 bases and J lost 2; bases outside the gene matches: 5.

In its sample, this clonotype was seen a few times. V gene TRBV5-1 combines with J gene TRBJ2-5, with D perhaps TRBD1 or TRBD2 (5 bases each). Per the germline V gene, CDR1 is SGHRS and CDR2 is YFSETQ. V dropped 0 bases and J dropped 2 bases, with 11 bases sitting between them. CDR3 length: 15 amino acids. CDR3 in DNA: TGCGCCAGCAGCTTGGTGGGGGAGAGGCAAGAGACCCAGTACTTC. Residues: CASSLVGERQETQYF.

This clonotype was observed a handful of times. As DNA, the CDR3 is TGCAGTACCCTAAGCGCAGAAGGGGCTAGCGGACTTTACAATGAGCAGTTCTTC. It is translated as CSTLSAEGASGLYNEQFF. The chain employs TRBV20-1 and TRBJ2-1, with 7 bases aligning to TRBD2. Germline V gives CDR1 DFQATT, CDR2 SNEGSKA (reference sequence). The CDR3 extends over 18 amino acids. V lost 8 bases and J lost 4; bases outside the gene matches: 23.

The chain has TRBV29-1 and TRBJ2-1; D is unresolved. CDR3 length: 14 amino acids. Germline V lookup: CDR1 SQVTM, CDR2 ANQGSEA. V was pared by 3 bases and J by 9 bases, with 18 bases between. The CDR3 loop is CSVDSLSSPTEQFF. DNA of the CDR3: TGCAGCGTTGATAGCCTGTCAAGTCCCACTGAGCAGTTCTTC.

This clonotype came up a few times. The chain carries TRBV4-2 and TRBJ1-1; possible D gene TRBD1, 5 bases. The CDR3 has 17 residues. CDR1 and CDR2 from the germline V gene are LGHNA and YNFKEQ. V lost 0 bases and J 3 bases, leaving 17 bases between the germline ends. The CDR3 sequence is CASSQDVPGLRYTEAFF. Written as DNA, the CDR3 is TGTGCCAGCAGCCAAGATGTCCCAGGGCTAAGGTACACTGAAGCTTTCTTT.

This clonotype has more than one count but fewer than ten. J is TRBJ2-7 and V is TRBV29-1, with D possibly being TRBD1 (6 bases). The CDR3 consists of 14 residues. Looked up from germline, CDR1 is SQVTM and CDR2 is ANQGSEA. Trimming removed 5 bases at V and 1 base at J, with 15 bases between. CDR3 residues: CSVLPAGVSYEQYF. The CDR3, as DNA: TGCAGCGTTCTCCCGGCAGGGGTGTCCTACGAGCAGTACTTC.

This clonotype was counted only a few times. V is TRBV6-4 and J is TRBJ2-1, with TRBD2 matching 12 bases. Losses at the gene ends were 6 bases for V and 7 bases for J; bases not matched to a gene: 7. The length of the CDR3 is 15 residues. Germline values: CDR1 MRHNA, CDR2 SNTAGT. DNA of the CDR3: TGTGCCAGCAGAAGGACTAGCGGGATAGTTAATGAGCAGTTCTTC. It yields the protein CASRRTSGIVNEQFF.

This clonotype was detected a few times. J is TRBJ2-3 and V is TRBV29-1; 8 nucleotides agree with TRBD1. This CDR3 is built from 16 residues. Germline V gene sequence: CDR1 SQVTM, CDR2 ANQGSEA. The J segment lost 1 base and the V segment lost 0 bases, leaving 6 bases of the junction unmatched. In DNA form, the CDR3 reads TGCAGCGTTGAAGAAACAGGGGGAACACGCACAGATACGCAGTATTTT. Its protein is CSVEETGGTRTDTQYF.

This clonotype was recorded a few times. The gene calls are TRBV30 and TRBJ2-2; no clear D gene. Per germline, CDR1 GTSNPN and CDR2 SVGIG (reference sequence). There are 12 residues in the CDR3. The V end was cut by 7 bases, the J end by 2 bases, with 8 bases between. The CDR3 DNA is TGTGCCTTCGTGCCCAACACCGGGGAGCTGTTTTTT. Translating it yields CAFVPNTGELFF.

This chain uses TRBV20-1 with TRBJ2-1; 11 nucleotides line up with TRBD2. The germline V gene encodes CDR1 DFQATT and CDR2 SNEGSKA (reference sequence). Germline trimming cut 4 bases from V and 5 bases from J; bases unmatched to any gene: 7. This CDR3 has 15 residues. The CDR3, as DNA: TGCAGTGCTAATAGACTAGCGGGATTCCACAATGAGCAGTTCTTC. It encodes CSANRLAGFHNEQFF.

There are a few counts of this clonotype. J is TRBJ2-1 and V is TRBV5-1; D is ambiguous. With 4 bases removed from V and 5 bases from J, the gap between germline ends came to 7 bases. CDR1 is SGHRS, CDR2 YFSETQ, per germline. The CDR3 loop spans 12 amino acids. In DNA form, the CDR3 reads TGCGCCAGCAGCGTCCGGGACAATGAGCAGTTCTTC. It encodes CASSVRDNEQFF.

This clonotype has a handful of counts. J is TRBJ2-1 and V is TRBV5-8; 10 nucleotides align to TRBD1. Looked up from germline, CDR1 is SGHTS and CDR2 is YDEGEE. With 1 base clipped from V and 7 bases from J, the junction kept 5 bases outside the gene matches. This CDR3 has 15 amino acids. CDR3 sequence: CASSLRQGAINEQFF. Here the CDR3 DNA reads TGTGCCAGCAGCTTGCGACAGGGGGCCATAAATGAGCAGTTCTTC.

This clonotype was seen a handful of times. The rearrangement uses TRBV10-3 and TRBJ2-1; possibly TRBD1 or TRBD2 for D (5 bases each). In germline, CDR1 is ENHRY, CDR2 SYGVKD. Trimming left V 8 bases short and J 12 bases short, with 17 bases between. The CDR3 sequence is 12 residues long. The CDR3 loop reads CAIRGAVSGQFF. CDR3 bases: TGTGCCATCCGAGGGGCCGTGAGTGGGCAGTTCTTC.

The chain links TRBV7-6 to TRBJ2-7, with 9 bases aligning to TRBD1. Looked up from germline, CDR1 is SGHVS and CDR2 is FNYEAQ. The CDR3 has 15 amino acids. V shed 5 bases and J 6 bases; nucleotides not matched to a gene: 11. The DNA of the CDR3 is TGTGCCAGCAGCACGAACAGGGGGCGAAGTGGCGAGCAGTACTTC. Residues: CASSTNRGRSGEQYF.

This chain joins TRBV11-2 and TRBJ2-4; TRBD1 agrees at 8 bases. V lost 3 bases and J lost 7; bases outside the gene matches: 8. The length of the CDR3 is 15 residues. The germline V gene encodes CDR1 SGHAT and CDR2 FQNNGV. CDR3 bases: TGTGCCAGCAGCTTGGACAGGGCTAGAGGGAACATTCAGTACTTC. Translating it yields CASSLDRARGNIQYF.

V and J are TRBV7-2 and TRBJ2-4; 10 bases are shared with TRBD2. Germline V lookup: CDR1 SGHTA, CDR2 FQGNSA. This CDR3 is built from 16 residues. V was pared by 6 bases and J by 5 bases, with 10 bases of the junction left unmatched. The CDR3 loop is CASSSASGSTQNIQYF. The CDR3 bases are TGTGCCAGCAGTTCTGCTAGCGGGAGTACCCAAAACATTCAGTACTTC.